Listed below are T cell receptor beta chains from one sample, sequenced in a study of human T cells and chemical hapten exposure. TCRdb reprocessed the RACE reads with MiXCR, giving one entry per CDR3 protein. The sample carries roughly 100,000 distinct CDR3 sequences, 9.5% to 11% recorded once. The sequencing here drew on whole blood, taken in connection with sensitization to the hapten diphenylcyclopropenone (DPC). These receptors were collected from a middle-aged woman with alopecia areata. Some clones in this sample may be carry-over from other donors' samples. CDR3s include the opening cysteine and the closing phenylalanine or tryptophan. Fields, in order: CDR3 length, clone size, D gene, V gene, J gene, CDR3 DNA, CDR3 protein. The D gene is left open where the match is weak. Size is omitted from some rows. Given values are once, few, many or a class for expanded clones.

>13|many|TRBD1|TRBV7-2|TRBJ1-4
TGTGCCAGCAGCGGGGACAGGGAAGAAAAACTGTTTTTT
CASSGDREEKLFF
>16|many|NA|TRBV7-3|TRBJ2-2
TGTGCCAGCAGCTCCCCTGGGGCGGGGTGGACCGGGGAGCTGTTTTTT
CASSSPGAGWTGELFF
>15|NA|NA|TRBV3-1|TRBJ2-7
TGTGCCAGCAGCCTCCGGACAGGGAGGGAAGACGAGCAGTACTTC
CASSLRTGREDEQYF
>13|NA|TRBD1|TRBV7-2|TRBJ1-2
TGTGCCAGCAGCCCGACAGGGTTAAATGGCTACACCTTC
CASSPTGLNGYTF
>15|NA|TRBD1|TRBV6-1|TRBJ1-5
TGTGCCAGCAGGGGGGACAGGGGATTCGATCAGCCCCAGCATTTT
CASRGDRGFDQPQHF
>14|few|TRBD2|TRBV5-1|TRBJ2-3
TGCGCCAGTTCAAGTAGCGGGAGGTCCGATACGCAGTATTTT
CASSSSGRSDTQYF
>16|once|TRBD2|TRBV6-6|TRBJ2-2
TGTGCCAGCTTCGGGACTAGCGGGGGAATCACCGGGGAGCTGTTTTTT
CASFGTSGGITGELFF
>11|NA|NA|TRBV20-1|TRBJ1-2
TGCAGTGCTAGAGGTAGCCAATCCTACACCTTC
CSARGSQSYTF
>16|many|NA|TRBV14|TRBJ2-2
TGTGCCAGCAGCCGCCAAAGGTTGTCGAACACCGGGGAGCTGTTTTTT
CASSRQRLSNTGELFF
>19|few|TRBD2|TRBV20-1|TRBJ2-1
TGCAGTGCTAGAGGTCAGTCTCGACTAGCGGGAGCCTCCTACAATGAGCAGTTCTTC
CSARGQSRLAGASYNEQFF
>14|NA|NA|TRBV7-3|TRBJ1-6
TGTGCCAGCAGCTTAGGAAGGTCGGGATCACCCCTCCACTTT
CASSLGRSGSPLHF
>13|many|TRBD1|TRBV18|TRBJ2-7
TGTGCCAGCTCATCGGGACAGGTTGACGAGCAGTACTTC
CASSSGQVDEQYF
>13|few|NA|TRBV18|TRBJ2-1
TGTGCCAGCTCTCAAATCCATTTCAATGAGCAGTTCTTC
CASSQIHFNEQFF
>13|NA|TRBD2|TRBV7-2|TRBJ2-1
TGTGCCAGCACGACTAGCGGGAATTATGAGCAGTTCTTC
CASTTSGNYEQFF
>14|many|NA|TRBV28|TRBJ1-2
TGTGCCAGCACCTCCCCCCCGTCGGGAGGCGGCTACACCTTC
CASTSPPSGGGYTF
>16|many|TRBD1|TRBV3-1|TRBJ2-3
TGTGCCAGCAGCCTCAGGGGGCCTAGCCGCACAGATACGCAGTATTTT
CASSLRGPSRTDTQYF
>14|NA|NA|TRBV7-9|TRBJ1-1
NA
CASSENTLGTEAFF
>14|few|TRBD2|TRBV9|TRBJ2-7
TGTGCCAGCAGCGCCGGGACTAAGACCTACGAGCAGTACTTC
CASSAGTKTYEQYF
>15|many|NA|TRBV25-1|TRBJ1-5
TGTGCCAGCACCCCCCCCGGTGATAGCAATCAGCCCCAGCATTTT
CASTPPGDSNQPQHF
>16|many|TRBD2|TRBV11-2|TRBJ2-1
TGTGCCAGCAGCCCGCGGACTAGCGGGAGGTTCAATGAGCAGTTCTTC
CASSPRTSGRFNEQFF
>13|many|NA|TRBV14|TRBJ1-1
TGTGCCAGCAGCCGACAGACTAACACTGAAGCTTTCTTT
CASSRQTNTEAFF
>15|NA|TRBD2|TRBV28|TRBJ2-1
TGTGCCAGCAGTTTAAGCGGGATAGACTACAATGAGCAGTTCTTC
CASSLSGIDYNEQFF
>13|NA|TRBD1|TRBV28|TRBJ1-1
TGTGCCAGCAGAGAACAGGGACAGGATGAAGCTTTCTTT
CASREQGQDEAFF
>15|many|NA|TRBV6-6|TRBJ2-3
TGTGCCAGCAGTCCCCGTGGCGGGGGCACAGATACGCAGTATTTT
CASSPRGGGTDTQYF
>13|NA|NA|TRBV5-6|TRBJ1-1
TGTGCCAGCAGCGGACAGTCGAACACTGAAGCTTTCTTT
CASSGQSNTEAFF
>14|few|TRBD2|TRBV20-1|TRBJ2-5
TGCAGTGCCCGGACTAGCGGGAGTCTTACGACCCAGTACTTC
CSARTSGSLTTQYF
>16|many|TRBD2|TRBV7-2|TRBJ2-1
TGTGCCAGCAGCCGGACTAGCGGGAGGGTAGGGAATGAGCAGTTCTTC
CASSRTSGRVGNEQFF
>14|many|TRBD1|TRBV4-2|TRBJ1-2
TGTGCCAGCAGCCACGGGACAGTGGGCTATGGCTACACCTTC
CASSHGTVGYGYTF
>11|NA|NA|TRBV29-1|TRBJ2-5
TGCAGCGGCGGGACTGAGGAGACCCAGTACTTC
CSGGTEETQYF
>13|few|NA|TRBV7-3|TRBJ1-1
TGTGCCAGCAGCTCATTCACCTACACTGAAGCTTTCTTT
CASSSFTYTEAFF
>14|few|NA|TRBV9|TRBJ2-7
TGTGCCAGCAGCGTAGGGGCCCAAGACTACGAGCAGTACTTC
CASSVGAQDYEQYF
>15|NA|NA|TRBV7-6|TRBJ1-5
TGTGCCAGCAGCTTAGACCCGGGGGGCAATCAGCCCCAGCATTTT
CASSLDPGGNQPQHF
>14|many|TRBD1|TRBV7-2|TRBJ2-1
TGTGCCAGCAGCTTAGCGGGACAGACGTATGAGCAGTTCTTC
CASSLAGQTYEQFF
>14|many|TRBD1|TRBV29-1|TRBJ1-2
TGCAGCGTGGCCGTTGGACAGGGGAACTATGGCTACACCTTC
CSVAVGQGNYGYTF
>13|few|NA|TRBV7-9|TRBJ2-7
TGTGCCAGCAGCTTTGGGCTCTCCTACGAGCAGTACTTC
CASSFGLSYEQYF
>14|few|NA|TRBV5-4|TRBJ1-6
TGTGCCAGCAGATTTCAAGGGGGTGAATCACCCCTCCACTTT
CASRFQGGESPLHF
>15|many|NA|TRBV7-9|TRBJ1-5
TGTGCCAGCAGCTTAGCTGGCAGGGGAAGCCAGCCCCAGCATTTT
CASSLAGRGSQPQHF
>13|many|NA|TRBV6-5|TRBJ2-7
TGTGCCAGCAGTTACGGTGACAGATACGAGCAGTACTTC
CASSYGDRYEQYF
>14|NA|NA|TRBV11-2|TRBJ2-5
TGTGCCAGCAGCCCCGACCTGGACCAAGAGACCCAGTACTTC
CASSPDLDQETQYF
>14|NA|NA|TRBV6-2/TRBV6-3|TRBJ1-5
TGTGCCAGCAACTCCAAGGGACTTAATCAGCCCCAGCATTTT
CASNSKGLNQPQHF
>16|NA|TRBD2|TRBV29-1|TRBJ2-1
TGCAGCGTTGAAACCCCTCGGGGGCGGGGGGCCAATGAGCAGTTCTTC
CSVETPRGRGANEQFF
>19|many|TRBD1|TRBV3-1|TRBJ1-2
TGTGCCAGCAGCCAAGGACTCTACAAACCGGGACAGGGGGCCTATGGCTACACCTTC
CASSQGLYKPGQGAYGYTF
>13|many|NA|TRBV28|TRBJ1-6
TGTGCCAGCAGTTTGGATTTAAATTCACCCCTCCACTTT
CASSLDLNSPLHF
>14|few|NA|TRBV18|TRBJ2-3
TGTGCCAGCTCTCCGGCCCCAAAGGCAGATACGCAGTATTTT
CASSPAPKADTQYF
>14|NA|NA|TRBV5-6|TRBJ1-2
TGTGCCAGCAGCTTGCAGGGAAGAGTCTATGGCTACACCTTC
CASSLQGRVYGYTF
>15|many|NA|TRBV21-1|TRBJ1-1
TGTGCCAGCAGCACCCGGGCCCGCGGGAACACTGAAGCTTTCTTT
CASSTRARGNTEAFF
>14|many|NA|TRBV20-1|TRBJ1-3
TGCAGTGCTACCGAGCGGACTGAGGGAAACACCATATATTTT
CSATERTEGNTIYF
>14|many|NA|TRBV28|TRBJ1-1
TGTGCCAGCAGTTTAAGGCAGGTGAACACTGAAGCTTTCTTT
CASSLRQVNTEAFF
>13|many|NA|TRBV20-1|TRBJ2-2
TGCAGTGCTTGGCAAACTGGGAGGGGGGAGCTGTTTTTT
CSAWQTGRGELFF
>11|NA|NA|TRBV18|TRBJ2-7
TGTGCCAGCTTAGCGACGGGGGAGCAGTACTTC
CASLATGEQYF
>16|few|NA|TRBV5-6|TRBJ2-7
TGTGCCAGCAGCTTCTACAGGGGACTGGGCACCTACGAGCAGTACTTC
CASSFYRGLGTYEQYF
>14|many|NA|TRBV12-3/TRBV12-4|TRBJ1-2
TGTGCCAGCAGTCACGGCGTGGGGCCGGGGGGCTACACCTTC
CASSHGVGPGGYTF
>14|few|NA|TRBV10-3|TRBJ2-2
TGTGCCATCAGTGAGTCCGGCTCCCCCGGGGAGCTGTTTTTT
CAISESGSPGELFF
>15|few|NA|TRBV9|TRBJ2-2
TGTGCCAGCAGCGTAACGAACAGCAACACCGGGGAGCTGTTTTTT
CASSVTNSNTGELFF